The 21 T cell receptor beta chains presented below share a single source sample, sequenced in a study of CD8 T cells in ankylosing spondylitis. One entry per CDR3 protein, called by TCRdb with MiXCR from the 5' RACE reads. The table has 50,000 to 75,000 distinct CDR3 sequences, approximately 5.7% seen once. Material: synovial fluid, either unsorted or a sorted T cell fraction (not recorded which). These receptors were taken from a male donor with ankylosing spondylitis.

This clonotype was detected many times. The genes are TRBV29-1 and TRBJ1-1; maybe TRBD1 (6 bases). The CDR3 is 12 residues long. CDR1 SQVTM and CDR2 ANQGSEA come from the germline V gene. V gave up 4 bases and J gave up 5 bases, with 11 bases separating them. For the CDR3, the DNA is TGCAGCGTTGCAGGGGTTGGGACTGAAGCTTTCTTT. It specifies CSVAGVGTEAFF.

This clonotype occurred many times. The chain employs TRBV3-1 and TRBJ1-5, with 11 bases matching TRBD1. Germline V CDR1 and CDR2: LGHDT, YNNKEL (reference sequence). The CDR3 consists of 14 residues. V trimming: 5 bases; J trimming: 6 bases; junction bases outside the gene matches: 3. As DNA, the CDR3 is TGTGCCAGCAGCTCGGGACAGGGGGGTCAGCCCCAGCATTTT. As protein: CASSSGQGGQPQHF.

The table lists this clonotype with many counts. The chain combines TRBV18 with TRBJ1-6; 10 positions match TRBD1. CDR3 length equals 15 residues. The V gene's germline CDR1 is KGHSH and CDR2 LQKENI. The V and J ends lost 6 bases and 9 bases, in that order; junction bases with no gene match: 8. The CDR3 DNA follows: TGTGCCAGCTCTTCGACAGGGGGCCCATTTTCACCCCTCCACTTT. Residues: CASSSTGGPFSPLHF.

This clonotype was found a few times. The chain is built from TRBV7-6 and TRBJ2-1; tentatively, D is TRBD1 or TRBD2 (5 bases each). Between the trimmed V and J ends, which lost 3 bases and 6 bases, there was a span of 12 bases. This CDR3 region has 14 residues. Per the germline V gene, CDR1 is SGHVS and CDR2 is FNYEAQ. The CDR3 DNA is TGTGCCAGCAGCTTGGGGGAGCGAATCAATGAGCAGTTCTTC. It is translated as CASSLGERINEQFF. The full variable domain, rest sourced from reference TRBV7-6 and TRBJ2-1, is GAGVSQSPRYKVTKRGQDVALRCDPISGHVSLYWYRQALGQGPEFLTYFNYEAQQDKSGLPNDRFSAERPEGSISTLTIQRTEQRDSAMYRCASSLGERINEQFFGPGTRLTVL.

This clonotype was observed a handful of times. The chain has TRBV2 and TRBJ2-7; 9 positions agree with TRBD1. The germline CDR1 and CDR2 sequences are SNHLY and FYNNEI. V shed 6 bases and J 2 bases; nucleotides not matched to a gene: 5. There are 14 residues in the CDR3. CDR3 coding DNA: TGTGCCAGCAGGGGGGACAGGGTGCCCTACGAGCAGTACTTC. It yields the protein CASRGDRVPYEQYF.

The chain joins TRBV4-3 to TRBJ1-4; D is unclear. Per the germline V gene, CDR1 is LGHNA and CDR2 is YSLEER. V was cut by 5 bases and J by 5 bases, with 9 bases left in between. This CDR3 is built from 13 residues. In DNA, the CDR3 is TGCGCCAGCAGCGCACGGGTGAATGAAAAACTGTTTTTT. It encodes CASSARVNEKLFF.

This clonotype was seen many times. The V and J genes are TRBV7-9 and TRBJ2-7; TRBD2 agrees at 7 bases. With 5 bases clipped from V and 2 bases from J, the junction kept 9 bases outside the gene matches. The CDR3 is made up of 15 amino acids. Germline V gene lookup returns CDR1 SEHNR and CDR2 FQNEAQ (reference sequence). CDR3 residues: CASSPFAGVPYEQYF. The CDR3 DNA reads TGTGCCAGCAGCCCGTTTGCGGGGGTCCCCTACGAGCAGTACTTC. The whole variable domain, remainder taken from reference TRBV7-9 and TRBJ2-7, is DTGVSQNPRHKITKRGQNVTFRCDPISEHNRLYWYRQTLGQGPEFLTYFQNEAQLEKSRLLSDRFSAERPKGSFSTLEIQRTEQGDSAMYLCASSPFAGVPYEQYFGPGTRLTVT.

This clonotype was detected a few times. The V and J genes are TRBV9 and TRBJ2-7; 8 bases are shared with TRBD1. V lost 0 bases, J lost 4 bases, and 9 bases stayed unmatched. In germline, CDR1 is SGDLS, CDR2 YYNGEE. CDR3 length: 16 amino acids. The chain's CDR3 is CASSVGAGTGTYEQYF. The DNA for the CDR3 is TGTGCCAGCAGCGTAGGTGCCGGGACAGGAACTTACGAGCAGTACTTC.

This clonotype was seen at least ten times. The V and J genes are TRBV4-3 and TRBJ1-2; D uncertain. The V gene's germline CDR1 is LGHNA and CDR2 YSLEER. Trimming cost V 0 bases and J 3 bases, with 11 bases left between them. This CDR3 is 15 amino acids long. CDR3 sequence: CASSQDPGMDYGYTF. DNA for the CDR3: TGCGCCAGCAGCCAAGACCCGGGGATGGACTATGGCTACACCTTC.

This clonotype has only a few counts. This chain connects TRBV7-9 to TRBJ2-5; D might be TRBD1 (6 bases). The length of the CDR3 is 14 residues. The V gene's germline CDR1 is SEHNR and CDR2 FQNEAQ (reference sequence). Trimming shortened V by 4 bases and J by 2 bases, and 11 bases separated the two germline ends. As DNA, the CDR3 is TGTGCCAGCAGCTCAGGACAGTTACAAGAGACCCAGTACTTC. Translating it yields CASSSGQLQETQYF.

This clonotype was observed many times. The rearrangement uses TRBV29-1 and TRBJ2-7; 7 nucleotides match TRBD2. This CDR3 is 13 amino acids long. V lost 4 bases to trimming and J lost 1 base; unmatched junction nucleotides: 4. Per the germline V gene, CDR1 is SQVTM and CDR2 is ANQGSEA. CDR3 protein: CSVGGGGSYEQYF. The CDR3 DNA sequence: TGCAGCGTTGGGGGCGGGGGATCCTACGAGCAGTACTTC.

The chain has TRBV11-3 and TRBJ2-7; D may be TRBD1 (6 bases). This CDR3 region has 17 residues. Germline V gives CDR1 SGHNT, CDR2 YENEEA. Between the trimmed V and J ends, which lost 6 bases and 4 bases, there was a span of 25 bases. CDR3: CASRGQMTPGRNYEQYF. The CDR3 region has the DNA TGTGCCAGCAGAGGACAGATGACACCGGGACGTAATTACGAGCAGTACTTC.

The gene calls are TRBV20-1 and TRBJ2-7; no clear D gene. The V gene lost 6 bases and the J gene lost 6 bases, with 21 bases spanning the gap. The CDR3 covers 14 residues. Germline CDR1 reads DFQATT; CDR2 reads SNEGSKA (reference sequence). CDR3: CSALERILSTEQYF. The CDR3 coding sequence is TGCAGTGCCCTTGAGAGGATTCTTAGCACCGAGCAGTACTTC.

The genes are TRBV5-1 and TRBJ2-1, with D possibly TRBD2 on 5 matching bases. This CDR3 region has 15 residues. V lost 4 bases and J 4 bases, leaving 15 bases between the germline ends. Germline CDR1 reads SGHRS; CDR2 reads YFSETQ. In nucleotides, the CDR3 is TGCGCCAGCAGCAGGTCAGAGGGAGAGTACAATGAGCAGTTCTTC. Translation: CASSRSEGEYNEQFF.

This clonotype turned up a few times. This chain links TRBV30 with TRBJ2-1, with TRBD2 matching 10 bases. Trimming at V came to 0 bases and at J to 4 bases, leaving 6 bases not matched to a gene. This CDR3 is 16 amino acids long. CDR1 is GTSNPN, CDR2 SVGIG, per germline (reference sequence). Here the CDR3 reads CAWSVHLAGEYNEQFF. CDR3 nucleotide sequence: TGTGCCTGGAGTGTACACCTAGCGGGAGAGTACAATGAGCAGTTCTTC.

This clonotype counts as medium-sized. The rearrangement links TRBV11-2 to TRBJ2-2; 8 bases are a match to TRBD2. V shed 10 bases and J 7 bases; nucleotides not matched to a gene: 8. Germline CDR1 and CDR2: SGHAT and FQNNGV. The CDR3 contains 13 residues. CDR3 coding DNA: TGTGCCACGTCCGGGAGGGTGGTCGGGGAGCTGTTTTTT. It specifies CATSGRVVGELFF.

The table lists this clonotype with many counts. The chain employs TRBV28 and TRBJ2-2; 12 bases are shared with TRBD2. The V segment lost 5 bases and the J segment 1 base; nucleotides outside the gene matches: 11. The CDR3 is 19 residues long. CDR1 and CDR2 (germline): MDHEN, SYDVKM. Here the CDR3 DNA reads TGTGCCAGCAGTCTGACTCCGACTAGCGGGGGAAAGAACACCGGGGAGCTGTTTTTT. Protein sequence: CASSLTPTSGGKNTGELFF.

This clonotype was seen repeatedly, ten times or more. The J gene is TRBJ1-4, the V gene TRBV4-3; D possibly corresponds to TRBD1 (5 bases). The CDR3 length is 16 residues. V was clipped by 0 bases and J by 10 bases, with 18 bases between them. Germline CDR1 reads LGHNA; CDR2 reads YSLEER. The CDR3 DNA follows: TGCGCCAGCAGCCAAGATAGTGGGGCAGGCGTAGTAAAACTGTTTTTT. As protein: CASSQDSGAGVVKLFF.

At least ten counts were recorded for this clonotype. The V gene is TRBV20-1, the J gene TRBJ2-7; D perhaps matches TRBD2 (5 bases). Per the germline V gene, CDR1 is DFQATT and CDR2 is SNEGSKA (reference sequence). V dropped 2 bases and J dropped 6 bases, with 17 bases sitting between them. The CDR3 has 14 residues. The CDR3 nucleotides are TGCAGTGCTAGACCCCGGGTCCGTGAGGGCGAGCAGTACTTC. This translates into CSARPRVREGEQYF.

This clonotype was recorded a few times. The V gene is TRBV7-8, the J gene TRBJ2-3, with 8 bases aligning to TRBD2. This CDR3 has 14 amino acids. The trim removed 3 bases at V and 8 bases at J, leaving 7 bases unmatched. Germline V lookup: CDR1 SGHVS, CDR2 FQNEAQ. CDR3 in DNA: TGTGCCAGCAGCTTCCAACCAACTAGCGGTACGCAGTATTTT. Its translation: CASSFQPTSGTQYF.

This clonotype was picked up a small number of times. J is TRBJ1-5 and V is TRBV7-6; D gene uncertain. Germline loops: CDR1 SGHVS, CDR2 FNYEAQ. The CDR3 covers 13 residues. V was pared by 3 bases and J by 5 bases, with 8 bases between. For the CDR3, the DNA is TGTGCCAGCAGCTTTGCAGAGGATCAGCCCCAGCATTTT. It codes for CASSFAEDQPQHF.